Presented here are 20 T cell receptor beta chains from one specimen sequenced in a study of T cell responses to AZD1222 COVID-19 vaccine. Clones were sequenced by immunoSEQ multiplex PCR, and TCRdb holds only the in-frame ones, with some missing. The data contain more than 20,000 clones, around 86% of them singletons. This sample comprised peripheral blood, obtained 28 days after the second AZD1222 dose. These receptors were obtained from an adult who received the AZD1222 COVID-19 vaccine.

The chain uses TRBV5-1 and TRBJ2-7; D gene ambiguous. Trimming took 2 bases from V and 6 from J, leaving 9 bases between them. The CDR3 length is 12 residues. Germline assignment: CDR1 SGHRS and CDR2 YFSETQ. The DNA for the CDR3 is TGCGCCAGCAGCTTTGACGGAGTCGAGCAGTACTTC. It codes for CASSFDGVEQYF.

The rearrangement joins TRBV6-5 to TRBJ1-1, with 11 bases lining up with TRBD1. V lost 8 bases and J lost 9; bases outside the gene matches: 8. The CDR3 runs to 13 residues. CDR1 MNHEY and CDR2 SVGAGI come from the germline V gene. CDR3 in DNA: TGTGCCAGCTGGGACAGGGGGGGCTTTAAAGCTTTCTTT. As protein: CASWDRGGFKAFF.

The chain carries TRBV7-9 and TRBJ2-1; D may be TRBD2 (5 bases). V lost 0 bases and J lost 6, with 15 bases in between. Germline V gene sequence: CDR1 SEHNR, CDR2 FQNEAQ (reference sequence). There are 16 residues in the CDR3. The CDR3 coding sequence is TGTGCCAGCAGCTTAGCGGGGAGTAAGGATAGCAATGAGCAGTTCTTC. The encoded protein is CASSLAGSKDSNEQFF. Looking up the rest from reference TRBV7-9 and TRBJ2-1 gives the full variable domain: DTGVSQNPRHKITKRGQNVTFRCDPISEHNRLYWYRQTLGQGPEFLTYFQNEAQLEKSRLLSDRFSAERPKGSFSTLEIQRTEQGDSAMYLCASSLAGSKDSNEQFFGPGTRLTVL.

This chain's CDR3 is CASSDGLAGGTEQFF. CDR3 bases: TGTGCCAGCAGTGACGGACTAGCGGGAGGTACTGAGCAGTTCTTC. The V and J genes are TRBV6-4 and TRBJ2-1; 14 nucleotides match TRBD2. Germline trimming cut 2 bases from V and 9 bases from J; bases unmatched to any gene: 3. Per germline, CDR1 MRHNA and CDR2 SNTAGT. The CDR3 contains 15 residues.

The chain employs TRBV18 and TRBJ2-3; TRBD2 agrees at 12 bases. Germline CDR1 is KGHSH and CDR2 is LQKENI. This CDR3 comprises 16 residues. The J segment lost 11 bases and the V segment lost 2 bases, leaving 11 bases of the junction unmatched. The CDR3 DNA sequence: TGTGCCAGCTCACCAGGACTAGCGGGACATCATCGGGGGCAGTATTTT. This gives the protein CASSPGLAGHHRGQYF.

This chain connects TRBV12-5 to TRBJ2-5, with D perhaps TRBD1 (6 bases). The CDR3 extends over 14 amino acids. The V end was cut by 5 bases, the J end by 5 bases, with 15 bases between. Germline CDR1 LGHNT, CDR2 FRNRAP. The CDR3 nucleotides are TGTGCTAGTGGTCGTAGCAGGGGTCGGGAGACCCAGTACTTC. Its protein is CASGRSRGRETQYF.

V and J are TRBV9 and TRBJ1-4, with unresolved D. The CDR3 loop spans 13 amino acids. Germline assignment: CDR1 SGDLS and CDR2 YYNGEE. Trimming pared 1 base from V and 4 bases from J, leaving 5 bases between. CDR3 DNA: TGTGCCAGCAGCGTACGTCTTAATGAAAAACTGTTTTTT. Translation: CASSVRLNEKLFF.

The V gene is TRBV19, the J gene TRBJ2-7; the match to TRBD2 covers 11 bases. V was pared by 6 bases and J by 4 bases, with 2 bases of the junction left unmatched. Germline CDR1 reads LNHDA; CDR2 reads SQIVND (reference sequence). CDR3 length equals 13 residues. DNA for the CDR3: TGTGCCAGTAGCCGACTAGCGGGATACGAGCAGTACTTC. Amino acid sequence: CASSRLAGYEQYF.

With regard to this clone: The junction shows a germline mismatch at one end, possibly a read error. The rearrangement links TRBV6-1 to TRBJ2-1, with TRBD2 matching over 8 bases. From germline, CDR1 is MNHNS and CDR2 SASEGT. The CDR3 has 15 residues. CDR3 nucleotide sequence: TGTGCCAGCAGTCAAGCGGGAGAGGGGTACAATGAGCAGTTCTTC. This translates into CASSQAGEGYNEQFF.

This clone occurred a few times. This chain uses TRBV6-6 with TRBJ2-7; D tentatively reads TRBD1 or TRBD2 (5 bases each). Trimming pared 11 bases from V and 5 bases from J, leaving 22 bases between. The CDR3 sequence is 14 residues long. The germline gives CDR1 MNHNY, CDR2 SVGAGI (reference sequence). CDR3 residues: CAARGTGPQDEQYF. DNA for the CDR3: TGTGCCGCACGAGGGACCGGGCCCCAAGACGAGCAGTACTTC.

V usage is TRBV9 and J usage is TRBJ1-1, with D possibly being TRBD1 (5 bases). Between the trimmed V and J ends, which lost 3 bases and 0 bases, there was a span of 15 bases. This CDR3 contains 16 residues. Germline-derived CDR1 and CDR2 are SGDLS and YYNGEE. The CDR3 DNA is TGTGCCAGCAGCGCCTCGGGACCGAATCTGAACACTGAAGCTTTCTTT. Its protein is CASSASGPNLNTEAFF.

This chain links TRBV6-2 or TRBV6-3 with TRBJ2-1; TRBD2 agrees at 8 bases. CDR3 size: 14 residues. J gave up 9 bases and V 1 base, and 5 bases lay outside the gene matches. Germline-derived CDR1 and CDR2 are MNHEY and SVGEGT. CDR3 sequence (DNA): TGTGCCAGCAGTTACTTGCTAGCGGGTACTGAGCAGTTCTTC. Protein: CASSYLLAGTEQFF.

The chain recombines TRBV19 with TRBJ2-3, with 9 bases that match TRBD2. The CDR3 totals 18 residues. J lost 4 bases, V lost 7 bases, and 18 bases had no gene match. Germline V lookup: CDR1 LNHDA, CDR2 SQIVND (reference sequence). The chain's CDR3 is CASTPIGLGGTSPDTQYF. CDR3 DNA sequence: TGTGCCAGTACCCCCATCGGGCTGGGGGGGACTAGCCCAGATACGCAGTATTTT. The full variable domain, completed using reference TRBV19 and TRBJ2-3, is DGGITQSPKYLFRKEGQNVTLSCEQNLNHDAMYWYRQDPGQGLRLIYYSQIVNDFQKGDIAEGYSVSREKKESFPLTVTSAQKNPTAFYLCASTPIGLGGTSPDTQYFGPGTRLTVL.

By sample share, this clone is medium-sized. The chain uses TRBV4-1 and TRBJ2-3; D ambiguous. This CDR3 has 13 residues. Germline CDR1 reads MGHRA; CDR2 reads YSYEKL. V was cut by 4 bases and J by 2 bases, with 7 bases left in between. CDR3 bases: TGCGCCAGCAGCCCCCGATACACAGATACGCAGTATTTT. Protein: CASSPRYTDTQYF.

In nucleotides, the CDR3 is TGTGCCAGCAGCGCGGGCACAGATACGCAGTATTTT. As protein: CASSAGTDTQYF. The rearrangement uses TRBV9 and TRBJ2-3; no reliable D call. CDR1 is SGDLS and CDR2 is YYNGEE in the germline V gene. This CDR3 has 12 residues. V was trimmed by 3 bases and J by 1 base, leaving 3 bases between them.

The chain joins TRBV28 to TRBJ1-2, with D unclear. CDR1 is MDHEN, CDR2 SYDVKM, per germline. The length of the CDR3 is 12 residues. V was shortened by 3 bases and J by 2 bases, with 4 bases between the two germline ends. Here the CDR3 DNA reads TGTGCCAGCAGTTTTCAAAACTATGGCTACACCTTC. As protein: CASSFQNYGYTF.

V usage is TRBV5-4 and J usage is TRBJ1-4; perhaps TRBD1 as D (6 bases). V dropped 4 bases and J dropped 0 bases, with 16 bases sitting between them. Germline V gene data show CDR1 as SGHNT and CDR2 as YYREEE (reference sequence). The CDR3 length is 17 residues. The CDR3 region is CASSRGGVLTTNEKLFF. CDR3 DNA: TGTGCCAGCAGCCGCGGGGGCGTCCTTACAACTAATGAAAAACTGTTTTTT. The full variable domain, with the rest looked up from reference TRBV5-4 and TRBJ1-4, is ETGVTQSPTHLIKTRGQQVTLRCSSQSGHNTVSWYQQALGQGPQFIFQYYREEENGRGNFPPRFSGLQFPNYSSELNVNALELDDSALYLCASSRGGVLTTNEKLFFGSGTQLSVL.

This chain joins TRBV2 and TRBJ1-4; 7 bases align to TRBD1. Trimming at V came to 8 bases and at J to 8 bases, leaving 5 bases not matched to a gene. The length of the CDR3 is 12 residues. Germline V lookup: CDR1 SNHLY, CDR2 FYNNEI. CDR3 sequence reads: CASRQGVEKLFF. Here the CDR3 DNA reads TGTGCCAGCCGTCAGGGGGTCGAAAAACTGTTTTTT.

The chain joins TRBV2 to TRBJ2-7; 8 bases line up with TRBD2. CDR1 SNHLY and CDR2 FYNNEI come from the germline V gene. V shed 1 base, J shed 2 bases, and the junction held 4 bases outside the gene matches. The CDR3 runs to 15 residues. The CDR3 protein is CASSEVAGNTYEQYF. CDR3 nucleotide sequence: TGTGCCAGCAGTGAAGTAGCGGGAAATACCTACGAGCAGTACTTC.

In its sample, this clone was seen a few times. V gene TRBV6-5 combines with J gene TRBJ2-7; D unresolved. V lost 2 bases to trimming and J lost 5 bases, with 7 bases between them. Germline CDR1 and CDR2: MNHEY and SVGAGI. The CDR3 is 12 residues long. CDR3 region: CASSYPLDEQYF. The CDR3 nucleotides are TGTGCCAGCAGTTACCCTCTTGACGAGCAGTACTTC.